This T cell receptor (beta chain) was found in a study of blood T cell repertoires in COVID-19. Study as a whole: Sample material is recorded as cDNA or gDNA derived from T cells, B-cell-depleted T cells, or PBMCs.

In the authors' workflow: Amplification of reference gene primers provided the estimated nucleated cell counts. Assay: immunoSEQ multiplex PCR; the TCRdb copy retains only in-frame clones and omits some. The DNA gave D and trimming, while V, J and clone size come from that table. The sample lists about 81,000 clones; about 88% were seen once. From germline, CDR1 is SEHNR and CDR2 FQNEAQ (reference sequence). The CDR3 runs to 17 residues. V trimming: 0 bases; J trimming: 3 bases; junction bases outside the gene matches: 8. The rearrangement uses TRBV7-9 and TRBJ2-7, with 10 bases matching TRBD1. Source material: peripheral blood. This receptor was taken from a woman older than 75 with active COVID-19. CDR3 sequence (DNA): TGTGCCAGCAGCTTAGCGTGGGGACAGGGGACGATCTACGAGCAGTACTTC. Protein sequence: CASSLAWGQGTIYEQYF. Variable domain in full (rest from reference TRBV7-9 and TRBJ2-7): DTGVSQNPRHKITKRGQNVTFRCDPISEHNRLYWYRQTLGQGPEFLTYFQNEAQLEKSRLLSDRFSAERPKGSFSTLEIQRTEQGDSAMYLCASSLAWGQGTIYEQYFGPGTRLTVT.